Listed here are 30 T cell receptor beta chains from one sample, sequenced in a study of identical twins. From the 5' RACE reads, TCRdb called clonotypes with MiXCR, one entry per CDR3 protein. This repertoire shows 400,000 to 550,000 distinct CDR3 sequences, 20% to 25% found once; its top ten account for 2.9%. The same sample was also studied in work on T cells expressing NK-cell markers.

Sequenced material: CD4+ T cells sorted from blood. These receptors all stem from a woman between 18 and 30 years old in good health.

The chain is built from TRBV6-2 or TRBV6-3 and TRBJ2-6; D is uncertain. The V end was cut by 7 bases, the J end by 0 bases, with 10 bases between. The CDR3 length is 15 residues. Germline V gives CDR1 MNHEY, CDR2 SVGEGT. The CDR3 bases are TGTGCCAGCACCCTAGGAAGCTCTGGGGCCAACGTCCTGACTTTC. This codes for CASTLGSSGANVLTF.

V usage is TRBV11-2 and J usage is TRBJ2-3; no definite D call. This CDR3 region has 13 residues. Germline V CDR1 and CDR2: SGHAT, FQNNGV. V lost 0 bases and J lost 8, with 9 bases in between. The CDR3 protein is CASSLDVSVTQYF. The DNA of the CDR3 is TGTGCCAGCAGCTTAGATGTCTCAGTTACGCAGTATTTT.

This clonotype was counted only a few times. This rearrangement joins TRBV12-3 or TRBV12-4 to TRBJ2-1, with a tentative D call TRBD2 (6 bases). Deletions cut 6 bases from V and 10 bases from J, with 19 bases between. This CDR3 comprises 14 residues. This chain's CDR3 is CASRIGTPVGEQFF. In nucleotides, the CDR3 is TGTGCCAGCAGAATCGGGACTCCTGTTGGGGAGCAGTTCTTC.

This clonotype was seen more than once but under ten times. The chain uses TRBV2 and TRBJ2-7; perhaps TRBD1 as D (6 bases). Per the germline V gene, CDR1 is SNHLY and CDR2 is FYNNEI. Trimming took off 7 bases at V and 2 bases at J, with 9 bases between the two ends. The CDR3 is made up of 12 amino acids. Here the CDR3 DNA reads TGTGCCAGCATCCGGACAGCCTACGAGCAGTACTTC. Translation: CASIRTAYEQYF.

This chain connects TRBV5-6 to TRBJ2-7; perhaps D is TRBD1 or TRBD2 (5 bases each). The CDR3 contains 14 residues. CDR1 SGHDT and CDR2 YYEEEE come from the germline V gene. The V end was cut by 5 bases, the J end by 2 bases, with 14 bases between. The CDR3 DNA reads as TGTGCCAGCAGGTTCCGGGACGTCGCCTACGAGCAGTACTTC. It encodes CASRFRDVAYEQYF.

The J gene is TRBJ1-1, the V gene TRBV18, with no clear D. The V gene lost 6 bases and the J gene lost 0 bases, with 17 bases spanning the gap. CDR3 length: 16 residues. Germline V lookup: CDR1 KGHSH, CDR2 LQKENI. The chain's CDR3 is CASSLRSGPMNTEAFF. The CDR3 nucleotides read TGTGCCAGCTCCTTAAGGTCCGGGCCAATGAACACTGAAGCTTTCTTT.

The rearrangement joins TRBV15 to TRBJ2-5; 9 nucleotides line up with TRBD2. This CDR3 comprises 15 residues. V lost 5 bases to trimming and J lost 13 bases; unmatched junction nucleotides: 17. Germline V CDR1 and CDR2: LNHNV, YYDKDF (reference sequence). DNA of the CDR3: TGTGCCACCAGCGAGAGACTAGCGGAGTTACCGCTCCGGTACTTC. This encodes CATSERLAELPLRYF.

CDR3 region: CASSPPATRGYTF. CDR3 DNA sequence: TGTGCCAGCAGCCCCCCGGCAACAAGAGGCTACACCTTC. The chain links TRBV7-9 to TRBJ1-2, with no clear D. CDR1 SEHNR and CDR2 FQNEAQ come from the germline V gene (reference sequence). The CDR3 is made up of 13 amino acids. The ends were cut back, 5 bases at V and 8 bases at J, with 15 bases in the middle.

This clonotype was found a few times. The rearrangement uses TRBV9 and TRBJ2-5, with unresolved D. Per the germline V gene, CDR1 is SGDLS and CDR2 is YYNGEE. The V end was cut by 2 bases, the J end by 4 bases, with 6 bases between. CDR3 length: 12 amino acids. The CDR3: CASSVVGETQYF. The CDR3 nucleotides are TGTGCCAGCAGCGTGGTAGGAGAGACCCAGTACTTC.

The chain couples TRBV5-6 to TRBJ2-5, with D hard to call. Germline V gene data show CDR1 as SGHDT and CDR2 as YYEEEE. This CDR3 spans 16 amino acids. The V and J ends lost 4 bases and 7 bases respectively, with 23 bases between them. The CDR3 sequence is CASSSFAPVSHATQYF. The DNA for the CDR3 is TGTGCCAGCAGCAGCTTTGCGCCTGTATCTCATGCGACCCAGTACTTC.

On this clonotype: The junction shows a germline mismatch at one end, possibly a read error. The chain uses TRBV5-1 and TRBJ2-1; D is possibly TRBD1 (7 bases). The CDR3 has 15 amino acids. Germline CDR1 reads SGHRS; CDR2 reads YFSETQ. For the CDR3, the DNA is TGTGCCAGCAGTTTGGCAGGGGGGACCTACAATGAGCAGTTCTTC. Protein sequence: CASSLAGGTYNEQFF.

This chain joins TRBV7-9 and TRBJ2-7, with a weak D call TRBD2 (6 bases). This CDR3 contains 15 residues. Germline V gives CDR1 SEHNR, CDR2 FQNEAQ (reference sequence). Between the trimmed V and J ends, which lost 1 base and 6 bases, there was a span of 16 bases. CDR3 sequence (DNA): TGTGCCAGCAGCTTAGAAGCTTGGCAGGGAGGCGAGCAGTACTTC. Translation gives CASSLEAWQGGEQYF. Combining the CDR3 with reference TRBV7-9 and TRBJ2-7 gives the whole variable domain DTGVSQNPRHKITKRGQNVTFRCDPISEHNRLYWYRQTLGQGPEFLTYFQNEAQLEKSRLLSDRFSAERPKGSFSTLEIQRTEQGDSAMYLCASSLEAWQGGEQYFGPGTRLTVT.

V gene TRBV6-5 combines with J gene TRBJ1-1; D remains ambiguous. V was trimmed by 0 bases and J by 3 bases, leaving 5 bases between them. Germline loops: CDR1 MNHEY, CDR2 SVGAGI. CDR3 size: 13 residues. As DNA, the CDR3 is TGTGCCAGCAGTTACTCGGTGGACACTGAAGCTTTCTTT. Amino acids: CASSYSVDTEAFF.

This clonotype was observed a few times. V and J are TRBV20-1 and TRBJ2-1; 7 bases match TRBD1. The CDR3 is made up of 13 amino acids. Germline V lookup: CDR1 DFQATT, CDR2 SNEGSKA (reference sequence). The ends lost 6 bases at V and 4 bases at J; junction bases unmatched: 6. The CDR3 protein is CSARDSPYNEQFF. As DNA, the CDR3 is TGCAGTGCCCGGGACAGCCCATACAATGAGCAGTTCTTC.

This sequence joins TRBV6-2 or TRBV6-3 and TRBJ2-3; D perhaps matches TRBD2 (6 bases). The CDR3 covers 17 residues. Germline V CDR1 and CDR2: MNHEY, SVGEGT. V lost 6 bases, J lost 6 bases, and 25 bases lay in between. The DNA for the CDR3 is TGTGCCAGCAGCACAATCCGGCTAGCGACGAGAGGGGATACGCAGTATTTT. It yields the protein CASSTIRLATRGDTQYF.

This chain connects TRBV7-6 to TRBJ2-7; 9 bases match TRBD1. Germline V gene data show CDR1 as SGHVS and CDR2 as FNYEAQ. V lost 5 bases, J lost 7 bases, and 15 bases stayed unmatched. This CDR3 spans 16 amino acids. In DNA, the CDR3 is TGTGCCAGCAGCCCGCGGACAGGGGAACTAACAGGGGAGCAGTACTTC. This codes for CASSPRTGELTGEQYF. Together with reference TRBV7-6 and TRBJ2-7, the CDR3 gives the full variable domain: GAGVSQSPRYKVTKRGQDVALRCDPISGHVSLYWYRQALGQGPEFLTYFNYEAQQDKSGLPNDRFSAERPEGSISTLTIQRTEQRDSAMYRCASSPRTGELTGEQYFGPGTRLTVT.

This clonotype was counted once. CDR3: CASSASLTGELFF. DNA of the CDR3: TGCGCCAGCAGCGCTAGCCTCACCGGGGAGCTGTTTTTT. The chain links TRBV5-1 to TRBJ2-2, with a weak D call TRBD2 (5 bases). CDR3 size: 13 residues. V gave up 4 bases and J gave up 4 bases, with 8 bases separating them. Germline-derived CDR1 and CDR2 are SGHRS and YFSETQ.

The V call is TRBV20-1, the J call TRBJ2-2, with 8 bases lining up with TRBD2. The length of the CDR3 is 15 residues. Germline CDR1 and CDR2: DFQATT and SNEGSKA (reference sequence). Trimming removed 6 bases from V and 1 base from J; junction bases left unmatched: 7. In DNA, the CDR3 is TGCAGTGCCCTCCCGGGGGGGCGGAACACCGGGGAGCTGTTTTTT. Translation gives CSALPGGRNTGELFF.

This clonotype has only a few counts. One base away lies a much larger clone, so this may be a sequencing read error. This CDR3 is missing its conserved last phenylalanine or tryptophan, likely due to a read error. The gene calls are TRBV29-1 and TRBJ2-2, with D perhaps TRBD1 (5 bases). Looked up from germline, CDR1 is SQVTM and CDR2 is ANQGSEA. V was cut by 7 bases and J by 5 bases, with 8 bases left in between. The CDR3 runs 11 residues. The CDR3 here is CSAHRTGELFV. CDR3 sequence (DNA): TGCAGCGCCCACAGGACCGGGGAGCTGTTTGTT.

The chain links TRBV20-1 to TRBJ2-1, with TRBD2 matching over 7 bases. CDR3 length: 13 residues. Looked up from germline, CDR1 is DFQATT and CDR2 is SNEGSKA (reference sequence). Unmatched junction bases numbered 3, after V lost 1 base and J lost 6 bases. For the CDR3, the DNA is TGCAGTGCTAGAGCGGGAGGTATCAATGAGCAGTTCTTC. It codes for CSARAGGINEQFF.

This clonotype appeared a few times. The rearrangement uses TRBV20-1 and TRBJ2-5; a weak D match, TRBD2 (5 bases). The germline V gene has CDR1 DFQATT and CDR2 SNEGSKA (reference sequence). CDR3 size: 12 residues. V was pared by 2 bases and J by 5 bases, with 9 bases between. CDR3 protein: CSARWTGETQYF. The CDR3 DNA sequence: TGCAGTGCTAGATGGACTGGGGAGACCCAGTACTTC.

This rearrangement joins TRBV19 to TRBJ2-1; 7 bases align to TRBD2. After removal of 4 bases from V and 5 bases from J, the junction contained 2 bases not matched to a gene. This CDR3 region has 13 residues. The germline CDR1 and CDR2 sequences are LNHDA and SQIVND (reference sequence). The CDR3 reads CASSNLADNEQFF. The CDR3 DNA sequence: TGTGCCAGTAGTAACCTAGCGGACAATGAGCAGTTCTTC.

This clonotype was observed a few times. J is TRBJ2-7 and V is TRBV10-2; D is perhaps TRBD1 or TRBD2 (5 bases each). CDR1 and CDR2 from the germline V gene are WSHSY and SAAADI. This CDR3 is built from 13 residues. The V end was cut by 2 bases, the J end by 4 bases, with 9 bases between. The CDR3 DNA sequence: TGCGCCAGCAGTGAGCCGGGGCTTTACGAGCAGTACTTC. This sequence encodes CASSEPGLYEQYF.

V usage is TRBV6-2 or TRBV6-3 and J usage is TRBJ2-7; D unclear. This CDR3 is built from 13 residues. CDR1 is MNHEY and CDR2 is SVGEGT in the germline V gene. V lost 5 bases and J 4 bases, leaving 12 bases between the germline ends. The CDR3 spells CASSPDPDYEQYF. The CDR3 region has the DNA TGTGCCAGCAGTCCCGACCCTGATTACGAGCAGTACTTC.

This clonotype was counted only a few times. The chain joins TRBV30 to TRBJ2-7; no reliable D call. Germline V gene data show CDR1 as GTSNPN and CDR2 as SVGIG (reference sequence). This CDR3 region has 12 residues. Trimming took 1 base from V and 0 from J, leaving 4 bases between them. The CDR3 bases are TGTGCCTGGAGTGAAAGCTCCTACGAGCAGTACTTC. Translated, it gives CAWSESSYEQYF.

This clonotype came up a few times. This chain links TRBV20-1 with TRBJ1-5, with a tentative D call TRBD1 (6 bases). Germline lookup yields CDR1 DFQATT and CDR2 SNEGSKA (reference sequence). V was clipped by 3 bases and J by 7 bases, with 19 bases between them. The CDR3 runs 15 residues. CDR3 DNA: TGCAGTGCTAGCAATACACCTCAGGGACACCAGCCCCAGCATTTT. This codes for CSASNTPQGHQPQHF.

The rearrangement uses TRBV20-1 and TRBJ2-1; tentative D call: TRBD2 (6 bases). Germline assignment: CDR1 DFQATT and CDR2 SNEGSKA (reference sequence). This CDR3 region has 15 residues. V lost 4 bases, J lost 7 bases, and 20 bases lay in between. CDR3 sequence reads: CSATDGTQGQNEQFF. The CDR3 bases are TGCAGTGCTACGGACGGGACTCAAGGGCAAAATGAGCAGTTCTTC.

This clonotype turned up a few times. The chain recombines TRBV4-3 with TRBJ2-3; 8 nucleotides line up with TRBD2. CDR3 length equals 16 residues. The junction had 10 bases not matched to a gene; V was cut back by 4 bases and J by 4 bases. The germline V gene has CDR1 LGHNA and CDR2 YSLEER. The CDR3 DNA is TGCGCCAGCAGCCGTTCCTCCGGGAGGGCCTCAGATACGCAGTATTTT. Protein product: CASSRSSGRASDTQYF.

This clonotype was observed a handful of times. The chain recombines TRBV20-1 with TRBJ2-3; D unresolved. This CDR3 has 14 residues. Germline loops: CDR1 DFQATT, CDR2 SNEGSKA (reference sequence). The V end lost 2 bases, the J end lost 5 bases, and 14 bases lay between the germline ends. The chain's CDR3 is CSARPRTHGDTQYF. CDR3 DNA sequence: TGCAGTGCTAGACCCAGGACCCACGGAGATACGCAGTATTTT.

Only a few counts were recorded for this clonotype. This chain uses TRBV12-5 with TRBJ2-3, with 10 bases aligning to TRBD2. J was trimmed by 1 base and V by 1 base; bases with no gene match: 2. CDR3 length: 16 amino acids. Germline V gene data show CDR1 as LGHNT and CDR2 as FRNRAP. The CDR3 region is CASGLGLAGGTDTQYF. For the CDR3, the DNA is TGTGCTAGTGGTTTGGGGCTAGCGGGAGGCACAGATACGCAGTATTTT.